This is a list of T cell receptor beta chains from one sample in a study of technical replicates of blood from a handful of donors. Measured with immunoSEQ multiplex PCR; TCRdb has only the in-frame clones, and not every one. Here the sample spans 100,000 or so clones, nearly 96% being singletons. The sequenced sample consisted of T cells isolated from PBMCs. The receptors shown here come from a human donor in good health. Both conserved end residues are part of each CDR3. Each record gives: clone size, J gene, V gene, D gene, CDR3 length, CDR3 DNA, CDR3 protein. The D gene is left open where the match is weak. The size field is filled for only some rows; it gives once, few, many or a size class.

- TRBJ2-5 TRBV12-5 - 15 TGTGCTAGTGGTTTGGGGGCAGGGGATGCTGAGACCCAGTACTTC CASGLGAGDAETQYF
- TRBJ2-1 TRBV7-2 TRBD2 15 TGTGCCAGCAGCTTAGTGGCGGGGGGCTACAATGAGCAGTTCTTC CASSLVAGGYNEQFF
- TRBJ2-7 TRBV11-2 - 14 TGTGCCAGCAGCACGTTAAACGAGGGCTACGAGCAGTACTTC CASSTLNEGYEQYF
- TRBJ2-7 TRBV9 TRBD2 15 TGTGCCAGCAGCGTAGGGTTCGGGGGGGCCTACGAGCAGTACTTC CASSVGFGGAYEQYF
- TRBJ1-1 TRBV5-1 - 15 TGCGCCAGCAGCTTGGCCTTCGGGATGAACACTGAAGCTTTCTTT CASSLAFGMNTEAFF
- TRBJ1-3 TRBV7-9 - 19 TGTGCCAGCAGGGAAGCCGACGACCAAGGGGCCTTTTCGGGAAACACCATATATTTT CASREADDQGAFSGNTIYF
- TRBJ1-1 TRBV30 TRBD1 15 TGTGCCTGGAGTCGAAAAGGGCAGGGGGCCACTGAAGCTTTCTTT CAWSRKGQGATEAFF
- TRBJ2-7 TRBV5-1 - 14 TGCGCCAGCAGCTCTTCGGGACTGCCCTCCGAGCAGTACTTC CASSSSGLPSEQYF
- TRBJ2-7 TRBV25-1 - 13 TGTGCCAGCGGCATAACAGGGTACCACGAGCAGTACTTC CASGITGYHEQYF
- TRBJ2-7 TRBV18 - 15 TGTGCCAGCTCCCCATCAGGACTGAGCTCCTACGAGCAGTACTTC CASSPSGLSSYEQYF
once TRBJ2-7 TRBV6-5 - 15 TGTGCCAGCAGTTACGGTGGGGTTGGAGGAAACGAGCAGTACTTC CASSYGGVGGNEQYF
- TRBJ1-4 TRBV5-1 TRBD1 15 TGCGCCAGCAGCTTTAGGGGACAGGGAGACGAAAAACTGTTTTTT CASSFRGQGDEKLFF
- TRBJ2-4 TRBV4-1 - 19 TGCGCCAGCAGCCAAGGACGGGTGGGTGGCCCCCAAGCCAAAAACATTCAGTACTTC CASSQGRVGGPQAKNIQYF
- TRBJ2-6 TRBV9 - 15 TGTGCCAGCAGCGTAGCTGCGATCGGGGCCAACGTCCTGACTTTC CASSVAAIGANVLTF
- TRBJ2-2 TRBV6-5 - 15 TGTGCCAGCAGTCCCAGACAGGAACGGTCCGGGGAGCTGTTTTTT CASSPRQERSGELFF
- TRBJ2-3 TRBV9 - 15 TGTGCCAGCAGCGTAGTGGGGGGGCTACGAGATACGCAGTATTTT CASSVVGGLRDTQYF
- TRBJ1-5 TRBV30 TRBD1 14 TGTGCCTGGAACAGGGGGCAAAACAATCAGCCCCAGCATTTT CAWNRGQNNQPQHF
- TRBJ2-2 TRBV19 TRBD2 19 TGTGCCAGTAGTATAAGGGGACTAGCGGGTGGAGCGAACACCGGGGAGCTGTTTTTT CASSIRGLAGGANTGELFF
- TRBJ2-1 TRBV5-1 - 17 TGCGCCAGCAGCCCTAGGGACTTCTTAGGCTCCTACAATGAGCAGTTCTTC CASSPRDFLGSYNEQFF
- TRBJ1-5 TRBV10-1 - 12 TGCGCCAGCAGTGCGGGGGATCAGCCCCAGCATTTT CASSAGDQPQHF
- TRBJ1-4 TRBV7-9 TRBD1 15 TGTGCCAGCAGCGCTCCGGGACAGGGGGAGAGAAAACTGTTTTTT CASSAPGQGERKLFF
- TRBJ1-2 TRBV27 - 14 TGTGCCAGCAGTTTATCAGGGAGAGAAGATGGCTACACCTTC CASSLSGREDGYTF
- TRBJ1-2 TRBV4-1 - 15 TGCGCCAGCAGCCAAGATCTGACAGCTAACTATGGCTACACCTTC CASSQDLTANYGYTF
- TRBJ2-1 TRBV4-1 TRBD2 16 TGCGCCAGCAGCCAAGATGATAGCGGGGTTTACAATGAGCAGTTCTTC CASSQDDSGVYNEQFF
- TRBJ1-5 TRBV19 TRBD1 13 TGTGCCAGTCTAGACAGGGTCAATCAGCCCCAGCATTTT CASLDRVNQPQHF
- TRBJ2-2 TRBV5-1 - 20 TGCGCCAGCAGCACAGGACAGCTTACCCGGGAAGGGTTTAACACCGGGGAGCTGTTTTTT CASSTGQLTREGFNTGELFF
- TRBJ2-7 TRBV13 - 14 TGTGCCAGCAGCTTAGGGGCTAGTCTCTACGAGCAGTACTTC CASSLGASLYEQYF
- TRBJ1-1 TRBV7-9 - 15 TGTGCCAGCAGCCTTTGGGGTGGGGGGAGCACTGAAGCTTTCTTT CASSLWGGGSTEAFF
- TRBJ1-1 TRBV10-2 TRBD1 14 TGCGCCAGCAAGAACAGGGGAAGTGACACTGAAGCTTTCTTT CASKNRGSDTEAFF
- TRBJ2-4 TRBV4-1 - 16 TGCGCCAGCAGCCAAGACCCCTTCCTAGCCAAAAACATTCAGTACTTC CASSQDPFLAKNIQYF
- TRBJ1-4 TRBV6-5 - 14 TGTGCCAGCAGTTACAGCGGGGGCAATGAAAAACTGTTTTTT CASSYSGGNEKLFF
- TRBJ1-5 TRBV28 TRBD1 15 TGTGCCAGCAGTCCTCAGGGGGTCGGCAATCAGCCCCAGCATTTT CASSPQGVGNQPQHF
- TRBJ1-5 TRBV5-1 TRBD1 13 TGCGCCAGCAGCTTACGACAGGGGGAGCCCCAGCATTTT CASSLRQGEPQHF
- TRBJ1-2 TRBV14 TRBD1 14 TGTGCCAGCAGCCAGCGAGACAGGGGCTCTGGCTACACCTTC CASSQRDRGSGYTF
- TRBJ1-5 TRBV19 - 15 TGTGCCAGTAGTTACGAACGAAACGGGAATCAGCCCCAGCATTTT CASSYERNGNQPQHF
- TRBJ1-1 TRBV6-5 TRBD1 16 TGTGCCAGCAGTTTGGCTCCGGGACAGGGGAGTACTGAAGCTTTCTTT CASSLAPGQGSTEAFF
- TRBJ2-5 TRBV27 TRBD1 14 TGTGCCAGCCGGGACAGGGGGTACCAAGAGACCCAGTACTTC CASRDRGYQETQYF
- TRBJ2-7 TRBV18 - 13 TGTGCCAGCTCGCCAGCCGGGAACTACGAGCAGTACTTC CASSPAGNYEQYF
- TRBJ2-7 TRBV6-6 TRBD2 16 TGTGCCAGCAGTTATCCGGCTAGCGGGGTTCCCTACGAGCAGTACTTC CASSYPASGVPYEQYF
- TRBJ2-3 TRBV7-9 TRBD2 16 TGTGCCAGCAGCTTAGTGCGGAGGGGAGGGACAGATACGCAGTATTTT CASSLVRRGGTDTQYF
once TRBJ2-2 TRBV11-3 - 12 TGTGCCAGCAGCTTAGCAACCGGGGAGCTGTTTTTT CASSLATGELFF
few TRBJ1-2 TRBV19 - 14 TGTGCCAGTAGTATAGAGGGTCAGGGCAAAGGCTACACCTTC CASSIEGQGKGYTF
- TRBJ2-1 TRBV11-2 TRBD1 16 TGTGCCAGCAGCCATCTGATACAGGGGGCGCGCAATGAGCAGTTCTTC CASSHLIQGARNEQFF
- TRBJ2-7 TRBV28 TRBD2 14 TGTGCCAGCAGTCCCGGGACTAGCGGCTACGAGCAGTACTTC CASSPGTSGYEQYF
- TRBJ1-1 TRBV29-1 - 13 TGCAGCGTTGTACGGTTACTGAACACTGAAGCTTTCTTT CSVVRLLNTEAFF
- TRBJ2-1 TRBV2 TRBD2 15 TGTGCCAGCAGGAGCCTAGCGGGAGCCTACAATGAGCAGTTCTTC CASRSLAGAYNEQFF
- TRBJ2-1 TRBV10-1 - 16 TGCGCCAGCAGTGCCACAGGGGCGGGAGGCTACAATGAGCAGTTCTTC CASSATGAGGYNEQFF
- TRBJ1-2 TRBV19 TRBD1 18 TGTGCCAGTAGTATCAGACGACGGGACAGGGGGACCGTCGGGGGCTACACCTTC CASSIRRRDRGTVGGYTF
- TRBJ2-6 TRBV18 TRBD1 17 TGTGCCAGCTCACCGGGACAGGGTAGCTCTGGGGCCAACGTCCTGACTTTC CASSPGQGSSGANVLTF
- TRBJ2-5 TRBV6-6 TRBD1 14 TGTGCCAGCAGTCCGATAAACAGGGGGGAGACCCAGTACTTC CASSPINRGETQYF
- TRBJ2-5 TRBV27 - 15 TGTGCCAGCAGCTTAACACCGGGACTTCAAGAGACCCAGTACTTC CASSLTPGLQETQYF